This entry lists 21 T cell receptor beta chains sequenced from one sample in a study of T-cell reconstitution after alpha-beta-depleted transplantation in children. Unique molecular identifiers were used to barcode this TCRbeta library. TCRdb itself ran the PCR reads through MiXCR, one entry per CDR3 protein. Of around 94,000 distinct CDR3 sequences in the sample, around 6% were seen once. This specimen consisted of PBMCs, mostly from graft donor cells, obtained 60 days after TCRalphabeta/CD19-depleted stem cell transplant. The source is a female patient under 10 years old who had a stem cell transplant for Fanconi anemia, so the T cells may come from the graft donor.

CDR3 protein: CSARDNDRGVGETQYF. CDR3 nucleotides: TGCAGTGCTAGAGATAACGACAGGGGAGTAGGGGAGACCCAGTACTTC. V is TRBV20-1 and J is TRBJ2-5, with 8 bases matching TRBD1. The J segment lost 5 bases and the V segment lost 0 bases, leaving 11 bases of the junction unmatched. The V gene's germline CDR1 is DFQATT and CDR2 SNEGSKA (reference sequence). This CDR3 comprises 16 residues.

V is TRBV20-1 and J is TRBJ2-1, with TRBD2 matching over 7 bases. This CDR3 has 13 residues. Germline V gene sequence: CDR1 DFQATT, CDR2 SNEGSKA (reference sequence). Unmatched junction bases numbered 3, after V lost 6 bases and J lost 1 base. CDR3 residues: CSAPAGSYNEQFF. CDR3 bases: TGCAGTGCGCCAGCGGGGTCCTACAATGAGCAGTTCTTC.

This clonotype was seen only a few times. The chain joins TRBV29-1 to TRBJ2-3; 7 bases map to TRBD2. V shed 4 bases, J shed 1 base, and the junction held 11 bases outside the gene matches. The CDR3 is made up of 16 amino acids. Per the germline V gene, CDR1 is SQVTM and CDR2 is ANQGSEA. Here the CDR3 DNA reads TGCAGCGTTGGGTCGCGCGGGAGTCGGGGCACAGATACGCAGTATTTT. This codes for CSVGSRGSRGTDTQYF.

This clonotype was picked up a small number of times. This chain uses TRBV20-1 with TRBJ2-7, with TRBD2 matching 9 bases. The length of the CDR3 is 16 residues. Trimming at V came to 3 bases and at J to 3 bases, leaving 12 bases not matched to a gene. Per the germline V gene, CDR1 is DFQATT and CDR2 is SNEGSKA (reference sequence). The CDR3 loop reads CSARDPLAGENYEQYF. The CDR3 nucleotides are TGCAGTGCTAGGGACCCATTAGCGGGAGAAAACTACGAGCAGTACTTC.

The table lists this clonotype with a few counts. The V call is TRBV5-4, the J call TRBJ2-7; either TRBD1 or TRBD2 may supply D (5 bases each). The germline V gene has CDR1 SGHNT and CDR2 YYREEE (reference sequence). V was clipped by 2 bases and J by 1 base, with 13 bases between them. CDR3 size: 15 residues. The CDR3 sequence is CASSFNLGTSYEQYF. CDR3 coding DNA: TGTGCCAGCAGCTTTAACCTCGGGACGTCCTACGAGCAGTACTTC.

The sample holds many counts of this clonotype. The chain couples TRBV28 to TRBJ2-1; a possible D gene is TRBD2 (6 bases). Per germline, CDR1 MDHEN and CDR2 SYDVKM. Trimming took 7 bases from V and 7 from J, leaving 20 bases between them. The CDR3 length is 15 residues. The CDR3 DNA follows: TGTGCCAGCACCGGCGGACTATTCGAACCAAATGAGCAGTTCTTC. Its protein product is CASTGGLFEPNEQFF.

In its sample, this clonotype was seen many times. The V gene is TRBV6-1, the J gene TRBJ1-4; D is undetermined. This CDR3 is built from 13 residues. CDR1 is MNHNS, CDR2 SASEGT, per germline. Trimming shortened V by 8 bases and J by 3 bases, and 10 bases separated the two germline ends. Written as DNA, the CDR3 is TGTGCCAGCGGTAGAATTGCTAATGAAAAACTGTTTTTT. It codes for CASGRIANEKLFF.

The chain combines TRBV7-9 with TRBJ1-1, with D uncertain. The germline V gene encodes CDR1 SEHNR and CDR2 FQNEAQ (reference sequence). Trimming pared 2 bases from V and 0 bases from J, leaving 10 bases between. The CDR3 has 15 amino acids. CDR3 sequence: CASSLTLRVNTEAFF. The CDR3, as DNA: TGTGCCAGCAGCTTAACCCTCAGAGTGAACACTGAAGCTTTCTTT.

In this sample, this clonotype turned up many times. The rearrangement uses TRBV3-1 and TRBJ2-3; D remains unclear. The germline V and J ends were trimmed by 3 bases and 2 bases, with 9 bases remaining between them. Germline V CDR1 and CDR2: LGHDT, YNNKEL (reference sequence). This CDR3 is built from 14 residues. The DNA for the CDR3 is TGTGCCAGCAGCCAGCTCCCGTCCACAGATACGCAGTATTTT. It translates to CASSQLPSTDTQYF.

This clonotype was detected a few times. This rearrangement joins TRBV15 to TRBJ2-5; TRBD1 matches at 11 bases. V lost 2 bases and J lost 2; bases outside the gene matches: 16. CDR1 is LNHNV, CDR2 YYDKDF, per germline (reference sequence). The CDR3 runs 20 residues. In DNA form, the CDR3 reads TGTGCCACCAGCAGACCTTCCTGGGACAGGGGGAGGGGTAGGCAAGAGACCCAGTACTTC. Amino acids: CATSRPSWDRGRGRQETQYF.

This clonotype was counted ten times or more. This sequence joins TRBV29-1 and TRBJ2-7; D is possibly TRBD1 or TRBD2 (6 bases each). CDR1 and CDR2 from the germline V gene are SQVTM and ANQGSEA. The CDR3 has 14 amino acids. V was trimmed by 6 bases and J by 0 bases, leaving 15 bases between them. This CDR3 reads CSVAKGGGSYEQYF. CDR3 coding DNA: TGCAGCGTAGCAAAAGGGGGAGGCTCCTACGAGCAGTACTTC.

This clonotype was counted at least ten times. The J gene is TRBJ2-4, the V gene TRBV5-1, with unresolved D. Deletions cut 0 bases from V and 0 bases from J, with 7 bases between. The CDR3 consists of 15 residues. The germline gives CDR1 SGHRS, CDR2 YFSETQ. The CDR3 protein is CASSLDLLAKNIQYF. DNA of the CDR3: TGCGCCAGCAGCTTGGACCTCTTAGCCAAAAACATTCAGTACTTC. Variable domain in full (rest from reference TRBV5-1 and TRBJ2-4): KAGVTQTPRYLIKTRGQQVTLSCSPISGHRSVSWYQQTPGQGLQFLFEYFSETQRNKGNFPGRFSGRQFSNSRSEMNVSTLELGDSALYLCASSLDLLAKNIQYFGAGTRLSVL.

The sample holds many counts of this clonotype. The chain joins TRBV28 to TRBJ2-3, with D perhaps TRBD2 (7 bases). Germline V gene lookup returns CDR1 MDHEN and CDR2 SYDVKM. V was clipped by 4 bases and J by 3 bases, with 14 bases between them. The CDR3 consists of 15 residues. The CDR3 loop is CASSYPGRGTDTQYF. The CDR3 bases are TGTGCCAGCAGTTATCCAGGGAGGGGGACAGATACGCAGTATTTT.

This clonotype was counted many times. The V and J genes are TRBV5-1 and TRBJ2-7; the match to TRBD1 covers 10 bases. J gave up 1 base and V 0 bases, and 10 bases lay outside the gene matches. Looked up from germline, CDR1 is SGHRS and CDR2 is YFSETQ. The CDR3 sequence is 18 residues long. The CDR3 loop is CASSLAGGTGVGSYEQYF. The DNA for the CDR3 is TGCGCCAGCAGCTTGGCCGGCGGGACAGGGGTAGGGTCCTACGAGCAGTACTTC.

This clonotype appeared a few times. This rearrangement joins TRBV28 to TRBJ2-7, with unresolved D. Germline CDR1 MDHEN, CDR2 SYDVKM. The V end lost 1 base, the J end lost 4 bases, and 5 bases lay between the germline ends. This CDR3 has 12 residues. The CDR3 here is CASSLFRYEQYF. The CDR3 region has the DNA TGTGCCAGCAGTTTATTCCGTTACGAGCAGTACTTC. Full variable domain (missing parts from reference TRBV28 and TRBJ2-7): DVKVTQSSRYLVKRTGEKVFLECVQDMDHENMFWYRQDPGLGLRLIYFSYDVKMKEKGDIPEGYSVSREKKERFSLILESASTNQTSMYLCASSLFRYEQYFGPGTRLTVT.

This clonotype was detected many times. The chain carries TRBV6-2 or TRBV6-3 and TRBJ2-3; possibly TRBD2 for D (5 bases). This CDR3 is 14 amino acids long. Trimming took off 7 bases at V and 2 bases at J, with 13 bases between the two ends. From germline, CDR1 is MNHEY and CDR2 SVGEGT. CDR3 protein: CASTGPGDTDTQYF. Written as DNA, the CDR3 is TGTGCCAGCACTGGACCCGGGGACACAGATACGCAGTATTTT.

There are many counts of this clonotype. Relative to the germline gene, one junction end is altered; a read error may explain this. The rearrangement links TRBV5-1 to TRBJ2-7; tentative D call: TRBD1 (6 bases). This CDR3 has 13 amino acids. Germline CDR1 reads SGHRS; CDR2 reads YFSETQ. This CDR3 is CASSLVDSYEQYF. The DNA for the CDR3 is TGTGCCAGCAGTTTAGTGGACAGCTACGAGCAGTACTTC.

This clonotype was seen more than once but under ten times. CDR3 loop: CASSLRWSKETQYF. The CDR3, as DNA: TGTGCCAGCAGCTTACGATGGAGTAAAGAGACCCAGTACTTC. The rearrangement uses TRBV7-9 and TRBJ2-5; the D is unclear. V was clipped by 2 bases and J by 3 bases, with 10 bases between them. Per germline, CDR1 SEHNR and CDR2 FQNEAQ (reference sequence). The CDR3 spans 14 residues. Supplemented by reference TRBV7-9 and TRBJ2-5, the full variable domain reads DTGVSQNPRHKITKRGQNVTFRCDPISEHNRLYWYRQTLGQGPEFLTYFQNEAQLEKSRLLSDRFSAERPKGSFSTLEIQRTEQGDSAMYLCASSLRWSKETQYFGPGTRLLVL.

This clonotype was seen ten or more times. J is TRBJ2-1 and V is TRBV5-1; a possible D gene is TRBD1 (6 bases). The length of the CDR3 is 13 residues. The germline V and J ends were trimmed by 2 bases and 6 bases, with 9 bases remaining between them. CDR1 is SGHRS and CDR2 is YFSETQ in the germline V gene. CDR3 residues: CASSFLQGNEQFF. The CDR3 coding sequence is TGCGCCAGCAGCTTTTTACAGGGCAATGAGCAGTTCTTC.

Ten or more counts support this clonotype. This chain connects TRBV28 to TRBJ2-3; 10 nucleotides agree with TRBD2. The germline gives CDR1 MDHEN, CDR2 SYDVKM. This CDR3 contains 15 residues. The trim removed 5 bases at V and 4 bases at J, leaving 6 bases unmatched. The CDR3 here is CASSTLGTSADTQYF. For the CDR3, the DNA is TGTGCCAGCAGTACGCTAGGGACTAGCGCAGATACGCAGTATTTT.

There are a few counts of this clonotype. The CDR3 spells CASSAEPWEETQYF. Written as DNA, the CDR3 is TGCGCCAGCAGCGCGGAACCGTGGGAGGAGACCCAGTACTTC. The J gene is TRBJ2-5, the V gene TRBV5-1; D might be TRBD2 (5 bases). Germline assignment: CDR1 SGHRS and CDR2 YFSETQ. V lost 4 bases and J lost 5, with 15 bases in between. The CDR3 spans 14 residues. Full variable domain (remainder filled in from reference TRBV5-1 and TRBJ2-5): KAGVTQTPRYLIKTRGQQVTLSCSPISGHRSVSWYQQTPGQGLQFLFEYFSETQRNKGNFPGRFSGRQFSNSRSEMNVSTLELGDSALYLCASSAEPWEETQYFGPGTRLLVL.